A single sample gave rise to the 24 T cell receptor beta chains below, sequenced in a study of CD8+ T cells in alopecia areata. Extracted RNA was reverse transcribed into cDNA, the sequencing template. Measured with immunoSEQ multiplex PCR; TCRdb has only the in-frame clones, and not every one. This sample has 95,000 to 120,000 clones, with 55% to 75% found just once. Sequencing was carried out using CD8+ T cells sorted from blood. Every receptor here comes from a human donor in good health.

The genes are TRBV4-1 and TRBJ2-1; 7 nucleotides match TRBD1. This CDR3 is built from 16 residues. Trimming removed 3 bases from V and 0 bases from J; junction bases left unmatched: 5. The germline V gene has CDR1 MGHRA and CDR2 YSYEKL. Here the CDR3 reads CASSQTGSGSYNEQFF. The CDR3 DNA follows: TGCGCCAGCAGCCAGACAGGGAGCGGCTCCTACAATGAGCAGTTCTTC.

This clone was counted at least ten times. The rearrangement uses TRBV27 and TRBJ2-1; a weak D match, TRBD1 (7 bases). Looked up from germline, CDR1 is MNHEY and CDR2 is SMNVEV (reference sequence). V lost 2 bases to trimming and J lost 7 bases, with 15 bases between them. The CDR3 is 15 residues long. DNA of the CDR3: TGTGCCAGCAGTTTAGGGCAGGGGGGCTTAAATGAGCAGTTCTTC. Protein product: CASSLGQGGLNEQFF.

This chain joins TRBV29-1 and TRBJ2-3, with 7 bases fitting TRBD2. The germline CDR1 and CDR2 sequences are SQVTM and ANQGSEA. The CDR3 runs 15 residues. V trimming: 2 bases; J trimming: 1 base; junction bases outside the gene matches: 6. The CDR3 DNA reads as TGCAGCGTTGAAAAGGGAGGGTCGGGCACAGATACGCAGTATTTT. Translated: CSVEKGGSGTDTQYF.

This rearrangement joins TRBV7-8 to TRBJ2-1, with 9 bases that match TRBD1. V trimming: 5 bases; J trimming: 4 bases; junction bases outside the gene matches: 21. CDR3 length: 20 residues. Germline V gene sequence: CDR1 SGHVS, CDR2 FQNEAQ. CDR3 DNA: TGTGCCAGCAGCCCCCGCGGGGACAGGGAGAGGGCGGGGAAGTACAATGAGCAGTTCTTC. It encodes CASSPRGDRERAGKYNEQFF. Full variable domain (outside the CDR3, taken from reference TRBV7-8 and TRBJ2-1): GAGVSQSPRYKVAKRGQDVALRCDPISGHVSLFWYQQALGQGPEFLTYFQNEAQLDKSGLPSDRFFAERPEGSVSTLKIQRTQQEDSAVYLCASSPRGDRERAGKYNEQFFGPGTRLTVL.

This chain connects TRBV5-4 to TRBJ1-2; perhaps TRBD1 as D (6 bases). Germline lookup yields CDR1 SGHNT and CDR2 YYREEE (reference sequence). With 5 bases removed from V and 5 bases from J, the gap between germline ends came to 19 bases. This CDR3 region has 15 residues. The CDR3 region is CASRVGAGAAYGYTF. The CDR3 DNA reads as TGTGCCAGCAGGGTGGGGGCAGGCGCTGCGTATGGCTACACCTTC. The entire variable domain, with the rest obtained from reference TRBV5-4 and TRBJ1-2, is as follows: ETGVTQSPTHLIKTRGQQVTLRCSSQSGHNTVSWYQQALGQGPQFIFQYYREEENGRGNFPPRFSGLQFPNYSSELNVNALELDDSALYLCASRVGAGAAYGYTFGSGTRLTVV.

Only a few counts were recorded for this clone. V and J are TRBV19 and TRBJ2-3, with 7 bases identical to TRBD1. CDR3 length: 12 residues. Germline trimming cut 7 bases from V and 10 bases from J; bases unmatched to any gene: 8. Germline CDR1 LNHDA, CDR2 SQIVND (reference sequence). The CDR3 is CASTSGGLPQYF. CDR3 DNA sequence: TGTGCCAGTACGTCAGGGGGTCTTCCGCAGTATTTT.

This sequence joins TRBV6-1 and TRBJ2-1; perhaps TRBD2 as D (5 bases). Germline V gene data show CDR1 as MNHNS and CDR2 as SASEGT. Deletions cut 7 bases from V and 8 bases from J, with 9 bases between. There are 11 residues in the CDR3. Here the CDR3 reads CASMRAHEQFF. The CDR3 nucleotides read TGTGCCAGCATGAGGGCGCATGAGCAGTTCTTC.

This chain links TRBV5-6 with TRBJ2-2; D gene uncertain. The V end was cut by 2 bases, the J end by 6 bases, with 2 bases between. The CDR3 sequence is 11 residues long. Germline CDR1 and CDR2: SGHDT and YYEEEE. The CDR3 is CASSFSGELFF. In DNA form, the CDR3 reads TGTGCCAGCAGCTTTTCCGGGGAGCTGTTTTTT.

This rearrangement joins TRBV5-4 to TRBJ1-1; 10 bases align to TRBD1. The length of the CDR3 is 14 residues. Germline-derived CDR1 and CDR2 are SGHNT and YYREEE (reference sequence). The V and J ends lost 9 bases and 5 bases, in that order; junction bases with no gene match: 10. The CDR3 DNA sequence: TGTGCCACGGAGACAGGGGGCATGGTTACTGAAGCTTTCTTT. Its protein product is CATETGGMVTEAFF.

This sequence joins TRBV13 and TRBJ2-7; weak D call: TRBD1 (6 bases). CDR1 PRHDT and CDR2 FYEKMQ come from the germline V gene (reference sequence). CDR3 length: 13 residues. V lost 5 bases and J 6 bases, leaving 14 bases between the germline ends. The CDR3, as DNA: TGTGCCAGCAGCCCCCAGACAGGTGGCGAGCAGTACTTC. Protein: CASSPQTGGEQYF.

The chain recombines TRBV28 with TRBJ2-3; 14 nucleotides align to TRBD2. The CDR3 extends over 17 amino acids. Per the germline V gene, CDR1 is MDHEN and CDR2 is SYDVKM. After removal of 4 bases from V and 2 bases from J, the junction contained 5 bases not matched to a gene. CDR3 coding DNA: TGTGCCAGCAGTTCGGGACTAGCGGGGGCTGTCACAGATACGCAGTATTTT. Protein product: CASSSGLAGAVTDTQYF. Full variable domain (outside the CDR3, taken from reference TRBV28 and TRBJ2-3): DVKVTQSSRYLVKRTGEKVFLECVQDMDHENMFWYRQDPGLGLRLIYFSYDVKMKEKGDIPEGYSVSREKKERFSLILESASTNQTSMYLCASSSGLAGAVTDTQYFGPGTRLTVL.

The V gene is TRBV7-9, the J gene TRBJ2-7; D assignment may be TRBD1 or TRBD2 (5 bases each). Trimming took off 5 bases at V and 5 bases at J, with 16 bases between the two ends. Germline CDR1 is SEHNR and CDR2 is FQNEAQ (reference sequence). This CDR3 is 14 amino acids long. In DNA form, the CDR3 reads TGTGCCAGCAGCAAAAGGGGCGAGGGTCACGAGCAGTACTTC. Its protein is CASSKRGEGHEQYF.

This rearrangement joins TRBV7-2 to TRBJ2-7, with D hard to call. Germline loops: CDR1 SGHTA, CDR2 FQGNSA. CDR3 size: 14 residues. The V gene lost 0 bases and the J gene lost 6 bases, with 12 bases spanning the gap. CDR3 sequence reads: CASSLARKVSEQYF. Here the CDR3 DNA reads TGTGCCAGCAGCTTAGCGAGGAAGGTCTCCGAGCAGTACTTC.

This clone was counted only a few times. The chain couples TRBV28 to TRBJ1-1; 7 bases line up with TRBD1. Germline V gene data show CDR1 as MDHEN and CDR2 as SYDVKM. This CDR3 region has 13 residues. V lost 6 bases to trimming and J lost 4 bases; unmatched junction nucleotides: 5. The chain's CDR3 is CASRQGWGTEAFF. For the CDR3, the DNA is TGTGCCAGCAGACAGGGGTGGGGCACTGAAGCTTTCTTT.

The chain is built from TRBV29-1 and TRBJ2-1; 8 bases line up with TRBD1. There are 12 residues in the CDR3. Germline CDR1 reads SQVTM; CDR2 reads ANQGSEA. V dropped 7 bases and J dropped 12; count of bases not matched to a gene: 11. The CDR3 reads CSARQGPSGQFF. CDR3 sequence (DNA): TGCAGCGCTCGACAGGGGCCTTCGGGGCAGTTCTTC.

In this sample, this clone turned up once. This chain joins TRBV5-1 and TRBJ2-5; no firm D call. The CDR3 spans 14 residues. V was cut by 0 bases and J by 2 bases, with 8 bases left in between. Germline CDR1 and CDR2: SGHRS and YFSETQ. The CDR3 DNA sequence: TGCGCCAGCAGCTTGGGGCTAGGGCAAGAGACCCAGTACTTC. This sequence encodes CASSLGLGQETQYF.

DNA of the CDR3: TGTGCCAGCAGCTTCGGGACAGGGGGCTATGGCTACACCTTC. The encoded protein is CASSFGTGGYGYTF. The chain couples TRBV13 to TRBJ1-2, with 11 bases fitting TRBD1. The CDR3 runs 14 residues. Germline-derived CDR1 and CDR2 are PRHDT and FYEKMQ (reference sequence). V dropped 3 bases and J dropped 4; count of bases not matched to a gene: 1.

The J gene is TRBJ2-3, the V gene TRBV9; 13 positions agree with TRBD2. The ends lost 0 bases at V and 2 bases at J; junction bases unmatched: 9. Looked up from germline, CDR1 is SGDLS and CDR2 is YYNGEE. The CDR3 has 19 residues. The CDR3 DNA is TGTGCCAGCAGCGTAGCTCTGACTAGCGGGGGGAGCGACACAGATACGCAGTATTTT. Its protein is CASSVALTSGGSDTDTQYF.

The chain couples TRBV7-2 to TRBJ2-1; D call uncertain. The ends were cut back, 3 bases at V and 0 bases at J, with 9 bases in the middle. In germline, CDR1 is SGHTA, CDR2 FQGNSA. CDR3 length equals 15 residues. CDR3 sequence (DNA): TGTGCCAGCAGCTTGGTTCCAAGCTCCTACAATGAGCAGTTCTTC. Translating it yields CASSLVPSSYNEQFF.

The rearrangement links TRBV4-1 to TRBJ1-2; 8 nucleotides line up with TRBD1. The germline V gene has CDR1 MGHRA and CDR2 YSYEKL. V dropped 1 base and J dropped 7; count of bases not matched to a gene: 8. CDR3 length equals 15 residues. The CDR3 reads CASSQVAGTGSGYTF. The CDR3 DNA is TGCGCCAGCAGCCAAGTCGCCGGGACAGGCAGTGGCTACACCTTC.

The genes are TRBV29-1 and TRBJ1-3; TRBD1 agrees at 7 bases. Germline assignment: CDR1 SQVTM and CDR2 ANQGSEA. CDR3 length: 15 residues. The ends lost 4 bases at V and 0 bases at J; junction bases unmatched: 6. CDR3 loop: CSVVWDRSSGNTIYF. DNA for the CDR3: TGCAGCGTTGTTTGGGACAGAAGCTCTGGAAACACCATATATTTT.

This clone was counted a few times. The chain joins TRBV2 to TRBJ2-2, with D possibly being TRBD1 (6 bases). Trimming stripped 7 bases from V and 0 bases from J, with 9 bases between. The V gene's germline CDR1 is SNHLY and CDR2 FYNNEI. The CDR3 is 14 amino acids. CDR3 sequence: CASIDRPNTGELFF. In DNA, the CDR3 is TGTGCCAGCATAGACAGGCCGAACACCGGGGAGCTGTTTTTT. The full variable domain, in which reference TRBV2 and TRBJ2-2 provide the parts outside the CDR3, is EPEVTQTPSHQVTQMGQEVILRCVPISNHLYFYWYRQILGQKVEFLVSFYNNEISEKSEIFDDQFSVERPDGSNFTLKIRSTKLEDSAMYFCASIDRPNTGELFFGEGSRLTVL.

The V gene is TRBV7-6, the J gene TRBJ2-2; D ambiguous. Trimming left V 1 base short and J 1 base short, with 13 bases between. The CDR3 is 17 amino acids. CDR1 is SGHVS, CDR2 FNYEAQ, per germline. The CDR3 DNA sequence: TGTGCCAGCAGCTTAGGTTACTGGTTCGGGAACACCGGGGAGCTGTTTTTT. Translation gives CASSLGYWFGNTGELFF. The full variable domain, rest sourced from reference TRBV7-6 and TRBJ2-2, is GAGVSQSPRYKVTKRGQDVALRCDPISGHVSLYWYRQALGQGPEFLTYFNYEAQQDKSGLPNDRFSAERPEGSISTLTIQRTEQRDSAMYRCASSLGYWFGNTGELFFGEGSRLTVL.

V usage is TRBV4-1 and J usage is TRBJ2-7, with D possibly called TRBD1 or TRBD2 (5 bases each). V lost 3 bases and J lost 1, with 7 bases in between. The CDR3 is made up of 13 amino acids. Germline CDR1 reads MGHRA; CDR2 reads YSYEKL. CDR3 coding DNA: TGCGCCAGCAGCCAGGGGGTATCCTACGAGCAGTACTTC. The encoded protein is CASSQGVSYEQYF.